One and the same sample provided the 22 T cell receptor beta chains below, sequenced in a study of beta chain features in type 1 diabetes. Study results and limitations: Among all four CD4+ subsets, Type 1 diabetes patients had TCRB CDR3s that were moderately but significantly shorter.

No antigens are known for them. All of the isolated RNA was reverse transcribed, so expressed TCRB transcripts were sequenced. Measured with immunoSEQ multiplex PCR; TCRdb has only the in-frame clones, and not every one. The table includes roughly 240,000 clones, roughly 25% detected once. Material: naive CD4+ T cells from blood. The receptor source for this set is a woman aged 30 to 39 with type 1 diabetes.

The V and J genes are TRBV29-1 and TRBJ2-1; 9 bases fit TRBD1. V was pared by 6 bases and J by 4 bases, with 13 bases of the junction left unmatched. The CDR3 is 16 amino acids. Germline CDR1 is SQVTM and CDR2 is ANQGSEA. CDR3 in amino acids: CSVMWDRAGNYNEQFF. The DNA for the CDR3 is TGCAGCGTAATGTGGGACAGGGCGGGGAATTACAATGAGCAGTTCTTC.

This clone has more than one count but fewer than ten. The V gene is TRBV5-1, the J gene TRBJ2-1; a possible D gene is TRBD1 (5 bases). V gave up 1 base and J gave up 10 bases, with 9 bases separating them. Germline CDR1 is SGHRS and CDR2 is YFSETQ. The CDR3 has 12 residues. CDR3 coding DNA: TGCGCCAGCAGCTTGCAGGGCCGGGAGCAGTTCTTC. Translated: CASSLQGREQFF.

The V and J genes are TRBV29-1 and TRBJ2-2; 10 bases fit TRBD2. V lost 6 bases and J lost 2; bases outside the gene matches: 3. There are 14 residues in the CDR3. Germline V gene lookup returns CDR1 SQVTM and CDR2 ANQGSEA. CDR3 DNA: TGCAGCGTAGGGACTAGCGTTAACACCGGGGAGCTGTTTTTT. Its translation is CSVGTSVNTGELFF.

There are a few counts of this clone. CDR3 residues: CASSLEGAEQYF. DNA for the CDR3: TGTGCCAGCAGTTTAGAGGGGGCCGAGCAGTACTTC. J is TRBJ2-7 and V is TRBV28; 7 bases fit TRBD1. The V gene end was trimmed by 2 bases and the J gene end by 6 bases; junction bases not matched to a gene: 1. CDR1 is MDHEN and CDR2 is SYDVKM in the germline V gene. The CDR3 runs to 12 residues.

J is TRBJ1-2 and V is TRBV9; 8 nucleotides match TRBD1. The CDR3 consists of 14 residues. The V segment lost 3 bases and the J segment 7 bases; nucleotides outside the gene matches: 8. CDR1 is SGDLS, CDR2 YYNGEE, per germline. The CDR3 spells CASSGETGAGGYTF. The CDR3 coding sequence is TGTGCCAGCAGCGGAGAGACAGGGGCTGGTGGCTACACCTTC. The full variable domain, its missing parts supplied by reference TRBV9 and TRBJ1-2, is DSGVTQTPKHLITATGQRVTLRCSPRSGDLSVYWYQQSLDQGLQFLIQYYNGEERAKGNILERFSAQQFPDLHSELNLSSLELGDSALYFCASSGETGAGGYTFGSGTRLTVV.

In DNA form, the CDR3 reads TGCAGCGTCGCGGACAGTCGCAATCAGCCCCAGCATTTT. As protein: CSVADSRNQPQHF. The rearrangement uses TRBV29-1 and TRBJ1-5; TRBD1 might be the D (6 bases). With 6 bases removed from V and 2 bases from J, the gap between germline ends came to 11 bases. This CDR3 spans 13 amino acids. Germline V lookup: CDR1 SQVTM, CDR2 ANQGSEA.

In this sample, this clone turned up a few times. The genes are TRBV21-1 and TRBJ2-7; TRBD2 reflects the table's D call only, with no check against the DNA. TRBV21-1 counts as a pseudogene. The CDR3 runs 12 residues. Written as DNA, the CDR3 is TGTGCCAGAAGGACGGGAGAATACGAGCAGTACTTC. Translation gives CARRTGEYEQYF.

This clone is a singleton in its sample. This chain uses TRBV5-1 with TRBJ1-2, with 11 bases lining up with TRBD1. The V gene end was trimmed by 5 bases and the J gene end by 6 bases; junction bases not matched to a gene: 6. This CDR3 spans 14 amino acids. Per the germline V gene, CDR1 is SGHRS and CDR2 is YFSETQ. CDR3 nucleotides: TGCGCCAGCAGGGGACAGGGGGTTTACGATGGCTACACCTTC. It translates to CASRGQGVYDGYTF.

There are a few counts of this clone. The chain carries TRBV7-3 and TRBJ2-1, with TRBD1 as a possible D gene (6 bases). The germline V gene encodes CDR1 SGHTA and CDR2 FQGTGA. The CDR3 totals 13 residues. The V end was cut by 5 bases, the J end by 8 bases, with 13 bases between. The CDR3 sequence is CASSLLAGDEQFF. CDR3 DNA sequence: TGTGCCAGCAGCCTCCTAGCAGGGGATGAGCAGTTCTTC.

This clone was counted between two and nine times. J is TRBJ2-1 and V is TRBV10-3; 7 bases line up with TRBD2. J was trimmed by 7 bases and V by 6 bases; bases with no gene match: 3. Germline assignment: CDR1 ENHRY and CDR2 SYGVKD. CDR3 length: 12 residues. The CDR3 loop is CAISREENEQFF. Written as DNA, the CDR3 is TGTGCCATCAGCCGGGAGGAGAATGAGCAGTTCTTC.

This clone was observed a few times. A read error may produce the germline difference seen at one junction end. This chain uses TRBV18 with TRBJ1-2; 8 bases agree with TRBD1. The length of the CDR3 is 16 residues. Germline V gene data show CDR1 as KGHSH and CDR2 as LQKENI. The CDR3 sequence: CASSPPGQGVWNGYTF. DNA of the CDR3: TGTGCCAGCTCCCCACCCGGACAGGGCGTATGGAATGGCTACACCTTC.

This chain joins TRBV5-1 and TRBJ1-1; 8 nucleotides line up with TRBD1. Trimming cost V 3 bases and J 5 bases; bases outside gene matches: 9. The CDR3 contains 15 residues. The germline V gene has CDR1 SGHRS and CDR2 YFSETQ. The CDR3: CASSSDAGQGTEAFF. CDR3 nucleotide sequence: TGCGCCAGCAGCTCCGACGCCGGACAGGGTACTGAAGCTTTCTTT.

The gene calls are TRBV7-9 and TRBJ2-3; 7 nucleotides line up with TRBD1. CDR3 length: 18 amino acids. Germline V CDR1 and CDR2: SEHNR, FQNEAQ (reference sequence). The V gene end was trimmed by 6 bases and the J gene end by 3 bases; junction bases not matched to a gene: 18. Written as DNA, the CDR3 is TGTGCCAGCAGAAATTCGGGCAACAGGGGACCTATTACAGATACGCAGTATTTT. Residues: CASRNSGNRGPITDTQYF.

The rearrangement joins TRBV7-2 to TRBJ2-5, with 7 bases aligning to TRBD2. The CDR3 length is 15 residues. Germline V gene lookup returns CDR1 SGHTA and CDR2 FQGNSA. With V trimmed by 0 bases and J by 7 bases, 8 bases remained unmatched. CDR3 DNA: TGTGCCAGCAGCTTAGCTGGGGGAGGGCCGGGGACCCAGTACTTC. It translates to CASSLAGGGPGTQYF.

The V and J genes are TRBV30 and TRBJ2-7, with TRBD2 matching 10 bases. Per the germline V gene, CDR1 is GTSNPN and CDR2 is SVGIG (reference sequence). The CDR3 consists of 14 residues. V was pared by 1 base and J by 4 bases, with 4 bases of the junction left unmatched. Here the CDR3 reads CAWSGAGGLYEQYF. The CDR3 DNA reads TGTGCCTGGAGTGGAGCGGGAGGGCTATACGAGCAGTACTTC.

V gene TRBV6-6 combines with J gene TRBJ1-2; the D is unclear. From germline, CDR1 is MNHNY and CDR2 SVGAGI (reference sequence). The CDR3 has 16 amino acids. The germline V and J ends were trimmed by 6 bases and 8 bases, with 25 bases remaining between them. The CDR3 nucleotides read TGTGCCAGCAGGGCGGGATGGATCCGTCGTGCGGAGGGCTACACCTTC. Translating gives CASRAGWIRRAEGYTF.

This clone was counted once. This sequence joins TRBV30 and TRBJ1-3; D not certain. The CDR3 covers 13 residues. Germline CDR1 is GTSNPN and CDR2 is SVGIG (reference sequence). With 7 bases removed from V and 4 bases from J, the gap between germline ends came to 14 bases. The CDR3 spells CASEVGEGNTIYF. The CDR3, as DNA: TGTGCCTCGGAAGTCGGGGAAGGAAACACCATATATTTT. Filled out from reference TRBV30 and TRBJ1-3, the complete variable domain reads SQTIHQWPATLVQPVGSPLSLECTVEGTSNPNLYWYRQAAGRGLQLLFYSVGIGQISSEVPQNLSASRPQDRQFILSSKKLLLSDSGFYLCASEVGEGNTIYFGEGSWLTVV.

This clone showed up just a few times. The CDR3 spells CASSLMGSYTGELFF. In nucleotides, the CDR3 is TGTGCCAGCAGTTTAATGGGCAGTTACACCGGGGAGCTGTTTTTT. The chain has TRBV27 and TRBJ2-2; D gene ambiguous. There are 15 residues in the CDR3. Germline lookup yields CDR1 MNHEY and CDR2 SMNVEV (reference sequence). Trimming removed 2 bases from V and 3 bases from J, with 10 bases in between.

The chain uses TRBV5-1 and TRBJ2-1; the match to TRBD2 covers 8 bases. V was pared by 4 bases and J by 7 bases, with 10 bases of the junction left unmatched. Germline V gene sequence: CDR1 SGHRS, CDR2 YFSETQ. The length of the CDR3 is 15 residues. The CDR3 protein is CASSERLAPENEQFF. In nucleotides, the CDR3 is TGCGCCAGCAGCGAACGACTAGCGCCGGAAAATGAGCAGTTCTTC.

The genes are TRBV10-3 and TRBJ2-7, with 7 bases identical to TRBD1. The CDR3 extends over 13 amino acids. Unmatched junction bases numbered 3, after V lost 5 bases and J lost 2 bases. CDR1 is ENHRY and CDR2 is SYGVKD in the germline V gene. CDR3 in amino acids: CAISTGDAYEQYF. The CDR3 coding sequence is TGTGCCATCAGTACAGGGGACGCCTACGAGCAGTACTTC.

This clone was seen a handful of times. The chain has TRBV7-6 and TRBJ2-7; D remains ambiguous. This CDR3 spans 14 amino acids. Trimming left V 1 base short and J 2 bases short, with 9 bases between. Germline V lookup: CDR1 SGHVS, CDR2 FNYEAQ. CDR3: CASSLGVSAYEQYF. As DNA, the CDR3 is TGTGCCAGCAGCTTAGGTGTGAGCGCCTACGAGCAGTACTTC.

This chain links TRBV6-6 with TRBJ2-2; 9 nucleotides agree with TRBD2. The CDR3 consists of 16 residues. The J segment lost 4 bases and the V segment lost 5 bases, leaving 8 bases of the junction unmatched. CDR1 is MNHNY, CDR2 SVGAGI, per germline (reference sequence). The CDR3 DNA is TGTGCCAGCAGTCAACGAGCGGGAGGTTCCACCGGGGAGCTGTTTTTT. Its protein is CASSQRAGGSTGELFF.